The 25 T cell receptor beta chains below were found in one sample sequenced in a study of T cells after yellow fever vaccination. One entry per CDR3 protein results from TCRdb running MiXCR on the 5' RACE reads. Among fewer than 85,000 distinct CDR3 sequences listed, 7.5% to 8% were seen once. The sequences come from CD8+ T cells sorted from PBMCs, collected on the day of the yellow fever booster vaccination. The receptors derive from a man aged 25 to 40 who received the YFV17D yellow fever vaccine.

Of note for this clonotype: Germline is not matched at one junction end, which may reflect a read error. V gene TRBV5-6 combines with J gene TRBJ2-7; the D gene could be TRBD1 or TRBD2 (5 bases each). Germline-derived CDR1 and CDR2 are SGHDT and YYEEEE. The CDR3 is 12 amino acids. DNA of the CDR3: TGTGCCAGCACCTTGGGGGTTGGCGAGCAGTACTTC. This gives the protein CASTLGVGEQYF.

This chain joins TRBV7-2 and TRBJ2-7; the D gene is possibly TRBD1 (6 bases). This CDR3 is 12 amino acids long. V lost 10 bases, J lost 7 bases, and 17 bases lay in between. Germline V CDR1 and CDR2: SGHTA, FQGNSA. The CDR3 region is CATGTRSGEQYF. The CDR3 DNA sequence: TGTGCCACCGGGACACGGTCCGGGGAGCAGTACTTC.

This clonotype appeared a single time. The chain joins TRBV3-1 to TRBJ2-1; unclear D gene. This CDR3 comprises 15 residues. Deletions cut 10 bases from V and 5 bases from J, with 21 bases between. The germline gives CDR1 LGHDT, CDR2 YNNKEL (reference sequence). The CDR3 bases are TGTGCCACCTGCCTGGACGGGTCTTCGCACAATGAGCAGTTCTTC. Amino acid sequence: CATCLDGSSHNEQFF.

CDR3 bases: TGCGCCAGCAGCCAAGAGCCAGGAGCTAGCACAGATACGCAGTATTTT. This sequence encodes CASSQEPGASTDTQYF. The chain joins TRBV4-3 to TRBJ2-3; D unresolved. Trimming pared 0 bases from V and 0 bases from J, leaving 10 bases between. Germline-derived CDR1 and CDR2 are LGHNA and YSLEER. CDR3 length: 16 amino acids.

The J gene is TRBJ1-1, the V gene TRBV7-9, with 7 bases matching TRBD1. Germline lookup yields CDR1 SEHNR and CDR2 FQNEAQ (reference sequence). The CDR3 is 15 residues long. Trimming cost V 1 base and J 0 bases; bases outside gene matches: 2. The CDR3 sequence: CASSLDRGMNTEAFF. DNA of the CDR3: TGTGCCAGCAGCTTAGACAGGGGAATGAACACTGAAGCTTTCTTT.

The V gene is TRBV9, the J gene TRBJ1-4, with TRBD1 identical over 9 bases. This CDR3 contains 15 residues. Losses at the gene ends were 3 bases for V and 6 bases for J; bases not matched to a gene: 6. Germline-derived CDR1 and CDR2 are SGDLS and YYNGEE. For the CDR3, the DNA is TGTGCCAGCAGCGGCTCGGGGACAGGGTATGAAAAACTGTTTTTT. It yields the protein CASSGSGTGYEKLFF.

This clonotype was counted between two and nine times. The J gene is TRBJ2-6, the V gene TRBV12-3 or TRBV12-4, with 7 positions matching TRBD1. The CDR3 runs 19 residues. The V and J ends lost 10 bases and 0 bases, in that order; junction bases with no gene match: 18. The CDR3 sequence: CATPSLIGTDSSGANVLTF. The CDR3 coding sequence is TGTGCCACCCCGTCCCTAATAGGGACAGACAGCTCTGGGGCCAACGTCCTGACTTTC.

This clonotype was found a few times. This chain joins TRBV24-1 and TRBJ2-3; D is perhaps TRBD1 (5 bases). Germline assignment: CDR1 KGHDR and CDR2 SFDVKD. Deletions cut 2 bases from V and 4 bases from J, with 18 bases between. CDR3 length: 17 residues. In DNA, the CDR3 is TGTGCCACCAGTGATTCCCCAGGGAAGATTGTCTCAGATACGCAGTATTTT. Protein: CATSDSPGKIVSDTQYF.

In this sample, this clonotype turned up many times. This chain connects TRBV28 to TRBJ2-5, with D possibly TRBD1 on 5 matching bases. Trimming took off 3 bases at V and 2 bases at J, with 7 bases between the two ends. The CDR3 has 13 amino acids. Per the germline V gene, CDR1 is MDHEN and CDR2 is SYDVKM. The CDR3 coding sequence is TGTGCCAGCAGTTTCGACAGTCAAGAGACCCAGTACTTC. Its protein is CASSFDSQETQYF.

The chain joins TRBV29-1 to TRBJ2-2, with TRBD2 matching 7 bases. The CDR3 spans 14 residues. Germline CDR1 is SQVTM and CDR2 is ANQGSEA. V lost 4 bases and J lost 4; bases outside the gene matches: 6. The CDR3: CSVGGLGSTGELFF. The CDR3 bases are TGCAGCGTTGGAGGACTAGGAAGCACCGGGGAGCTGTTTTTT.

The sample holds a few counts of this clonotype. The rearrangement links TRBV11-2 to TRBJ2-1, with D possibly being TRBD2 (7 bases). The CDR3 covers 17 residues. Germline CDR1 and CDR2: SGHAT and FQNNGV. V was shortened by 0 bases and J by 7 bases, with 19 bases between the two germline ends. The CDR3 region is CASSLEDRLASANEQFF. The DNA of the CDR3 is TGTGCCAGCAGCTTAGAGGACAGACTAGCTTCTGCGAATGAGCAGTTCTTC.

This chain uses TRBV10-2 with TRBJ2-7; D is ambiguous. With 7 bases removed from V and 4 bases from J, the gap between germline ends came to 14 bases. CDR3 length equals 13 residues. Germline V CDR1 and CDR2: WSHSY, SAAADI. The CDR3 nucleotides read TGCGCCAGCACCTCGGGTAGAGGATACGAGCAGTACTTC. Its protein product is CASTSGRGYEQYF.

This clonotype was picked up many times. CDR3 region: CASSSPTGSAGYTF. The CDR3, as DNA: TGTGCCAGCAGTTCCCCGACAGGGTCCGCTGGCTACACCTTC. The chain links TRBV28 to TRBJ1-2; 7 positions match TRBD1. CDR3 length equals 14 residues. Unmatched junction bases numbered 9, after V lost 4 bases and J lost 7 bases. Germline V lookup: CDR1 MDHEN, CDR2 SYDVKM.

V usage is TRBV5-5 and J usage is TRBJ2-3; 11 bases line up with TRBD2. This CDR3 is built from 16 residues. Germline V gene data show CDR1 as SGHKS and CDR2 as YYEKEE (reference sequence). After removal of 2 bases from V and 2 bases from J, the junction contained 4 bases not matched to a gene. The CDR3 is CASSFGLAGLTDTQYF. The CDR3 DNA reads TGTGCCAGCAGCTTCGGACTAGCGGGCCTCACAGATACGCAGTATTTT. Full variable domain (outside the CDR3, taken from reference TRBV5-5 and TRBJ2-3): DAGVTQSPTHLIKTRGQQVTLRCSPISGHKSVSWYQQVLGQGPQFIFQYYEKEERGRGNFPDRFSARQFPNYSSELNVNALLLGDSALYLCASSFGLAGLTDTQYFGPGTRLTVL.

The chain uses TRBV11-1 and TRBJ2-7; TRBD1 aligns across 8 bases. The J segment lost 0 bases and the V segment lost 1 base, leaving 14 bases of the junction unmatched. The CDR3 loop spans 19 amino acids. Germline V gene data show CDR1 as SGHAT and CDR2 as FQDESV (reference sequence). The CDR3 loop is CASSLGDRTGMIPSYEQYF. CDR3 nucleotide sequence: TGTGCCAGCAGCTTAGGGGATCGGACAGGGATGATACCCTCCTACGAGCAGTACTTC.

This chain links TRBV6-2 or TRBV6-3 with TRBJ2-3, with TRBD2 as a possible D gene (6 bases). Germline V gene data show CDR1 as MNHEY and CDR2 as SVGEGT. The V end lost 10 bases, the J end lost 3 bases, and 14 bases lay between the germline ends. The CDR3 has 13 residues. The CDR3: CATMEGLTDTQYF. Here the CDR3 DNA reads TGTGCCACCATGGAGGGGCTTACAGATACGCAGTATTTT.

This clonotype was seen once. One end of the junction does not line up with germline, which may come from a read error. J is TRBJ2-3 and V is TRBV20-1, with 10 bases fitting TRBD2. In germline, CDR1 is DFQATT, CDR2 SNEGSKA (reference sequence). This CDR3 is 16 amino acids long. The CDR3 coding sequence is TGCTGTGCTAGAGATACGAGCGGGAGGGTGGTAGATACGCAGTATTTT. Its translation is CCARDTSGRVVDTQYF.

A few counts support this clonotype. This chain connects TRBV7-2 to TRBJ2-5; TRBD1 agrees at 10 bases. Trimming removed 5 bases from V and 4 bases from J; junction bases left unmatched: 10. The CDR3 covers 16 residues. From germline, CDR1 is SGHTA and CDR2 FQGNSA. The DNA of the CDR3 is TGTGCCAGCAGCCTCTCGATGACAGGGGGCTCAGAGACCCAGTACTTC. This translates into CASSLSMTGGSETQYF.

In its sample, this clonotype was seen a few times. The chain employs TRBV19 and TRBJ1-1; D is possibly TRBD1 (6 bases). CDR3 size: 11 residues. CDR1 is LNHDA, CDR2 SQIVND, per germline (reference sequence). Trimming pared 3 bases from V and 11 bases from J, leaving 10 bases between. The CDR3 DNA follows: TGTGCCAGTAGTATGGGACACCTGGCTTTCTTT. It encodes CASSMGHLAFF.

The sample holds many counts of this clonotype. The genes are TRBV20-1 and TRBJ2-5; 10 bases line up with TRBD2. Germline lookup yields CDR1 DFQATT and CDR2 SNEGSKA (reference sequence). Trimming at V came to 7 bases and at J to 7 bases, leaving 12 bases not matched to a gene. This CDR3 has 14 residues. The CDR3, as DNA: TGCAGTGGGTGGTCTAGCGGGAGATCTGGGACCCAGTACTTC. Amino acids: CSGWSSGRSGTQYF.

This clonotype has a count of ten or more. The V and J genes are TRBV10-3 and TRBJ2-7; D is unresolved. CDR3 length: 13 residues. Germline CDR1 is ENHRY and CDR2 is SYGVKD. V lost 6 bases and J 2 bases, leaving 11 bases between the germline ends. The CDR3 loop is CAIRPPDTYEQYF. CDR3 bases: TGTGCCATCAGGCCCCCCGATACCTACGAGCAGTACTTC.

This clonotype came up many times. The chain recombines TRBV25-1 with TRBJ2-7; D possibly matches TRBD1 or TRBD2 (5 bases each). This CDR3 comprises 14 residues. V shed 6 bases and J shed 0 bases, with 12 bases lying between them. The germline V gene has CDR1 MGHDK and CDR2 SYGVNS. The CDR3 loop is CASSRDQSSYEQYF. The CDR3 DNA reads as TGTGCCAGCAGCCGGGACCAGAGCTCCTACGAGCAGTACTTC.

The chain has TRBV20-1 and TRBJ2-3, with TRBD1 matching 8 bases. Trimming removed 3 bases from V and 4 bases from J; junction bases left unmatched: 9. The CDR3 runs to 15 residues. Germline V gene data show CDR1 as DFQATT and CDR2 as SNEGSKA (reference sequence). The CDR3 DNA sequence: TGCAGTGCTAGCCGGGACAGGAGTTTCGCAGATACGCAGTATTTT. This codes for CSASRDRSFADTQYF.

For this clonotype: Germline and junction disagree at one end, which may indicate a read error. This chain links TRBV4-3 with TRBJ2-1; 8 bases match TRBD1. The germline V gene encodes CDR1 LGHNA and CDR2 YSLEER. The CDR3 totals 16 residues. CDR3 nucleotides: TGCGCCTGCAGCCAGACGACAGGGGATCCCTACAATGAGCAGTTCTTC. Encoded protein: CACSQTTGDPYNEQFF.

This chain joins TRBV5-4 and TRBJ2-2; 7 bases fit TRBD1. This CDR3 is 19 amino acids long. V lost 2 bases to trimming and J lost 2 bases; unmatched junction nucleotides: 15. Germline V gives CDR1 SGHNT, CDR2 YYREEE (reference sequence). CDR3 sequence: CASSFGPQHRGGNTGELFF. DNA for the CDR3: TGTGCCAGCAGCTTTGGGCCCCAACACAGGGGCGGAAACACCGGGGAGCTGTTTTTT.